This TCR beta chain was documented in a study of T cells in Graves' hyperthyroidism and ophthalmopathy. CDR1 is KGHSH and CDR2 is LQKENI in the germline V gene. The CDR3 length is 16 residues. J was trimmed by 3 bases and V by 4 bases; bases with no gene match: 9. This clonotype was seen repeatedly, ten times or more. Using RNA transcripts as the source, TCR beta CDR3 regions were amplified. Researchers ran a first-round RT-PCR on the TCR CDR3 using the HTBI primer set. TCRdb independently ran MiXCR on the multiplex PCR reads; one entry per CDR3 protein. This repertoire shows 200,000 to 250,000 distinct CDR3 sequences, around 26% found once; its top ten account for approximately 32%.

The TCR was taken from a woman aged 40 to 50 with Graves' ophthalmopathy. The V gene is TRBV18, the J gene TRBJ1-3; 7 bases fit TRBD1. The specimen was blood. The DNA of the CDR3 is TGTGCCAGCTCACGACCGACAGGGCTGAGTGGAAACACCATATATTTT. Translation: CASSRPTGLSGNTIYF.